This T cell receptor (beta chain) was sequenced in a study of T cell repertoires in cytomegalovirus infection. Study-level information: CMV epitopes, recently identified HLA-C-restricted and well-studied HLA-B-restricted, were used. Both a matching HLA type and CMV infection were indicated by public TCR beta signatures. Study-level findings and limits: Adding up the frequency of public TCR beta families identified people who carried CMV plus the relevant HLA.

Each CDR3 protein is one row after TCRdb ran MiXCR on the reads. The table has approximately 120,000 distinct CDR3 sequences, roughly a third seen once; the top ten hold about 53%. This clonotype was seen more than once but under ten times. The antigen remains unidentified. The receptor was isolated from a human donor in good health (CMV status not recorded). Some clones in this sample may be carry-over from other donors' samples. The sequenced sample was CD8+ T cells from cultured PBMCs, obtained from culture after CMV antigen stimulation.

The CDR3 DNA reads as TGCGCCAGCAGCCCCGGGACAGGGTTCAACAATGAGCAGTTCTTC. It yields the protein CASSPGTGFNNEQFF. The chain has TRBV4-3 and TRBJ2-1; 9 bases map to TRBD1. V trimming: 4 bases; J trimming: 5 bases; junction bases outside the gene matches: 6. The germline V gene has CDR1 LGHNA and CDR2 YSLEER. This CDR3 has 15 residues.